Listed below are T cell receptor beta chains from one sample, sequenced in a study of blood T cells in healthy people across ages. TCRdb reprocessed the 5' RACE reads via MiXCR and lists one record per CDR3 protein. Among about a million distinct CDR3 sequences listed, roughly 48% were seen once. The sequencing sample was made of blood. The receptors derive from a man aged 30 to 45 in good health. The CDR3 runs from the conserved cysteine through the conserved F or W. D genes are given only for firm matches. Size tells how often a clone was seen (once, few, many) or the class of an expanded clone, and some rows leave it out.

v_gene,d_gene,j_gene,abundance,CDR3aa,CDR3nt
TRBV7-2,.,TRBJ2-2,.,CASSLGSGGTGELFF,TGTGCCAGCAGCTTAGGGTCAGGGGGGACCGGGGAGCTGTTTTTT
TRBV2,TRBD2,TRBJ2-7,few,CASTGTSGYEQYF,TGTGCCAGCACCGGGACTAGCGGTTACGAGCAGTACTTC
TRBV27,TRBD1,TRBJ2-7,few,CASRRTGYYEQYF,TGTGCCAGCAGACGGACAGGGTACTACGAGCAGTACTTC
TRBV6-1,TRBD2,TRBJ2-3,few,CASSPGLAGTRTDTQYF,TGTGCCAGCAGTCCTGGACTAGCGGGTACCCGCACAGATACGCAGTATTTT
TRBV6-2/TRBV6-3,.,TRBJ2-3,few,CASGDNTDTQYF,TGTGCCAGCGGCGATAACACAGATACGCAGTATTTT
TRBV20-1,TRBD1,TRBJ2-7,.,CSAAKAGGAYEQYF,TGCAGTGCTGCGAAAGCAGGGGGTGCCTACGAGCAGTACTTC
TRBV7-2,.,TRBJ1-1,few,CASSQEGRTEAFF,TGTGCCAGCAGCCAGGAGGGTAGAACTGAAGCTTTCTTT
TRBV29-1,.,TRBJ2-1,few,CSVRARREAHNEQFF,TGCAGCGTGAGGGCCCGCAGGGAGGCCCACAATGAGCAGTTCTTC
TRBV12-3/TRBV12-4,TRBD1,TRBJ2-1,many,CASSSGGRYYNEQFF,TGTGCCAGCAGCTCAGGGGGCCGATACTACAATGAGCAGTTCTTC
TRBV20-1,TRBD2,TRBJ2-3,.,CSARAPGLGSADTQYF,TGCAGTGCTAGAGCACCGGGACTAGGGTCCGCAGATACGCAGTATTTT
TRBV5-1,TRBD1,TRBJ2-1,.,CASSSVGTGGPSYNEQFF,TGCGCCAGCAGCTCAGTCGGGACAGGGGGCCCCTCCTACAATGAGCAGTTCTTC
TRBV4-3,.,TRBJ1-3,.,CASSHHWGGSAGNTIYF,TGCGCCAGCAGCCACCACTGGGGGGGGTCAGCTGGAAACACCATATATTTT
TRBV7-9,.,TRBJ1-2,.,CAATPWGYYGYTF,TGTGCCGCCACTCCCTGGGGGTACTATGGCTACACCTTC
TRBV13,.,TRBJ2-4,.,CASSLGALWRAKNIQYF,TGTGCCAGCAGCTTAGGCGCGTTGTGGAGAGCCAAAAACATTCAGTACTTC
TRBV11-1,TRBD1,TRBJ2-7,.,CASSQGQGTRREQYF,TGTGCCAGCAGCCAAGGACAGGGGACACGCCGCGAGCAGTACTTC
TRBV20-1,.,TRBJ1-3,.,CSVRWDSGNTIYF,TGCAGTGTCCGGTGGGACTCTGGAAACACCATATATTTT
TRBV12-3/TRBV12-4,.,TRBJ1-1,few,CASSFGNLKAFF,TGTGCCAGCAGTTTCGGTAACTTAAAAGCTTTCTTT
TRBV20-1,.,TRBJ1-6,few,CSARDLSTGQLSESPLHF,TGCAGTGCTAGAGATCTCTCGACAGGCCAACTGTCGGAATCACCCCTCCACTTT
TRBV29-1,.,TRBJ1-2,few,CSVLVNYGYTF,TGCAGCGTTTTAGTGAACTATGGCTACACCTTC
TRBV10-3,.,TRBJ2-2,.,CAISSGAGELFF,TGTGCCATCAGTTCAGGGGCCGGGGAGCTGTTTTTT
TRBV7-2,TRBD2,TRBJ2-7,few,CASSSGLAGLYEQYF,TGTGCCAGCTCATCCGGACTAGCGGGGCTCTACGAGCAGTACTTC
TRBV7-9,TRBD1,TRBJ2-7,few,CASSLQGAMDYEQYF,TGTGCCAGCAGCTTACAGGGGGCGATGGACTACGAGCAGTACTTC
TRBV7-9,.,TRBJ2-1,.,CASSDGTTGDEQFF,TGTGCCAGCAGCGATGGGACGACCGGGGATGAGCAGTTCTTC
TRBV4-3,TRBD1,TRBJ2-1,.,CASSQDNPGTVHRNNEQFF,TGCGCCAGCAGCCAAGACAACCCCGGGACAGTCCATCGTAACAATGAGCAGTTCTTC
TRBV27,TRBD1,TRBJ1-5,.,CASSQGTGGLGSNQPQHF,TGTGCCAGCAGCCAAGGGACAGGGGGTTTGGGAAGCAATCAGCCCCAGCATTTT
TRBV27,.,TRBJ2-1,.,CASSQFSGGLAEYNEQFF,TGTGCCAGCAGTCAATTCTCCGGGGGCCTAGCGGAGTACAATGAGCAGTTCTTC
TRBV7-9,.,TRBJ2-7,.,CASSLVRQEAYEQYF,TGTGCCAGCAGCTTAGTTCGACAGGAGGCCTACGAGCAGTACTTC
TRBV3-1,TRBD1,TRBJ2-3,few,CASSRSDRVGDTQYF,TGTGCCAGCAGCCGTTCAGACAGGGTCGGAGATACGCAGTATTTT